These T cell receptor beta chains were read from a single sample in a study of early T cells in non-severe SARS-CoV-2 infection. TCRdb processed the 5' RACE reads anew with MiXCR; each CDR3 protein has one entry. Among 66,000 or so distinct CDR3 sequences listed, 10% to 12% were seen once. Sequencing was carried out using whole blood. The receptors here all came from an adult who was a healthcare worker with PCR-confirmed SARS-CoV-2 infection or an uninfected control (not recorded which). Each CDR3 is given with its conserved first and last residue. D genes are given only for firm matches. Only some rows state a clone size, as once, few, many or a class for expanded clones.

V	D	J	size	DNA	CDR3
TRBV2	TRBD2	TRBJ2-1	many	TGTGCCAGCAGTGGGAGCGGGGGGGGCTCCTACAATGAGCAGTTCTTC	CASSGSGGGSYNEQFF
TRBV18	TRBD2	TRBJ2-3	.	TGTGCCAGCTCACCACCAGGAGCGGGGGGCACAGATACGCAGTATTTT	CASSPPGAGGTDTQYF
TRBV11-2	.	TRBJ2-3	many	TGTGCCAGCGGGACATCGGGCTTAACAGATACGCAGTATTTT	CASGTSGLTDTQYF
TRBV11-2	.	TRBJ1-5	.	TGTGCCAGCAGCTTAGGCACAGGGCTACAGCCCCAGCATTTT	CASSLGTGLQPQHF
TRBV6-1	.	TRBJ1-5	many	TGTGCCAGCAGTGAAGGGCAGGTAATTACGCCCCAGCATTTT	CASSEGQVITPQHF
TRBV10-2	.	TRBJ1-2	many	TGCGCCAGCCATGGGCCAAGAAGGCTAAACTATGGCTACACCTTC	CASHGPRRLNYGYTF
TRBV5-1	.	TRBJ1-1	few	TGCGCCAGCAGCTTGGTGGCGATCGGCACTGAAGCTTTCTTT	CASSLVAIGTEAFF
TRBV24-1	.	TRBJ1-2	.	TGTGCCACCAGGACCGCCAGGGGCCACTCAATGCTCCCCTATGGCTACACCTTC	CATRTARGHSMLPYGYTF
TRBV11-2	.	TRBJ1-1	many	TGTGCCAGCAGCCGTACCCTCCCGGGGGGGACGAGGAACACTGAAGCTTTCTTT	CASSRTLPGGTRNTEAFF
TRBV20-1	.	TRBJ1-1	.	TGCAGTGCCGGGTGGCTGAACACTGAAGCTTTCTTT	CSAGWLNTEAFF
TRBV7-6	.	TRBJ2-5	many	TGTGCCAGCAGTCTTTCGAATCAAGAGACCCAGTACTTC	CASSLSNQETQYF
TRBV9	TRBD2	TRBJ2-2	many	TGTGCCAGCAGCCGCCGGGGGGGACTAGCGGTCACCGGGGAGCTGTTTTTT	CASSRRGGLAVTGELFF